The sequence of this TCR beta chain was determined in a study of blood T cell repertoires in COVID-19. Study background: Both acute and convalescent COVID-19 samples were obtained from the United States, Italy and Spain. Sources were T cells, B-cell-depleted T cells, or PBMCs; the material itself was cDNA or gDNA.

As processed by the authors: From reference gene primer amplification, estimates of nucleated cell counts were derived. This table comes from immunoSEQ multiplex PCR, and its TCRdb copy is limited to in-frame clones, with some not included. V and J calls and clone size are as listed in that table; D and trimming were resolved from the DNA. Of some 150,000 clones in the sample, about four fifths were seen once. Germline V gene lookup returns CDR1 SNHLY and CDR2 FYNNEI. Between the trimmed V and J ends, which lost 0 bases and 5 bases, there was a span of 14 bases. The CDR3 runs to 16 residues. This chain links TRBV2 with TRBJ1-5; D remains ambiguous. The source is a man between 60 and 75 years old with acute or convalescent COVID-19. Sequenced sample: peripheral blood. The CDR3 nucleotides read TGTGCCAGCAGTGAAGCGTCTTTCTACCTAGATCAGCCCCAGCATTTT. Amino acid sequence: CASSEASFYLDQPQHF.